One sample yielded the 30 T cell receptor beta chains listed below, sequenced in a study of tumour-infiltrating T cells in Burkitt lymphoma. Sequencing was performed with immunoSEQ multiplex PCR; in TCRdb, only in-frame clones are kept and a portion is missing. Of around 17,000 clones listed, roughly 85% are singletons. Sequenced input: tumor tissue. The receptors originated from a human donor with diffuse large B-cell lymphoma.

This clone was seen more than once but under ten times. The chain carries TRBV7-2 and TRBJ2-2; D might be TRBD1 (6 bases). This CDR3 region has 15 residues. V was cut by 3 bases and J by 5 bases, with 13 bases left in between. CDR1 is SGHTA, CDR2 FQGNSA, per germline. CDR3 DNA sequence: TGTGCCAGCAGCTTCGGTTCCGGGACAACCGGGGAGCTGTTTTTT. Its protein is CASSFGSGTTGELFF.

The chain joins TRBV19 to TRBJ1-5, with D perhaps TRBD1 (5 bases). Germline V gives CDR1 LNHDA, CDR2 SQIVND (reference sequence). The CDR3 covers 13 residues. The V end was cut by 4 bases, the J end by 7 bases, with 11 bases between. The CDR3 coding sequence is TGTGCCAGTAGTACCGCCGGGGGACAGCCCCAGCATTTT. Its protein is CASSTAGGQPQHF. The whole variable domain, filled in from reference TRBV19 and TRBJ1-5, reads DGGITQSPKYLFRKEGQNVTLSCEQNLNHDAMYWYRQDPGQGLRLIYYSQIVNDFQKGDIAEGYSVSREKKESFPLTVTSAQKNPTAFYLCASSTAGGQPQHFGDGTRLSIL.

The rearrangement joins TRBV6-6 to TRBJ1-1; 7 bases agree with TRBD1. Germline trimming cut 5 bases from V and 4 bases from J; bases unmatched to any gene: 4. Germline V gene sequence: CDR1 MNHNY, CDR2 SVGAGI (reference sequence). CDR3 size: 13 residues. The CDR3 nucleotides are TGTGCCAGCAGTATGGACAGGCGCACTGAAGCTTTCTTT. This translates into CASSMDRRTEAFF.

This clone is medium-sized (0.01 to 0.1%). V and J are TRBV25-1 and TRBJ2-5, with D unclear. This CDR3 spans 10 amino acids. CDR1 MGHDK and CDR2 SYGVNS come from the germline V gene. Trimming took off 4 bases at V and 4 bases at J, with 1 base between the two ends. The CDR3 sequence: CASSGETQYF. In DNA, the CDR3 is TGTGCCAGCAGTGGAGAGACCCAGTACTTC.

V usage is TRBV10-2 and J usage is TRBJ2-1; TRBD2 matches 11 bases. Unmatched junction bases numbered 11, after V lost 8 bases and J lost 8 bases. The CDR3 covers 15 residues. Germline loops: CDR1 WSHSY, CDR2 SAAADI. CDR3: CASRATSGSLDEQFF. The CDR3 DNA sequence: TGCGCCAGCCGCGCCACTAGCGGGAGTCTCGATGAGCAGTTCTTC.

The CDR3 region is CASSSWTDQVLFF. In DNA form, the CDR3 reads TGTGCCAGCAGCTCCTGGACAGATCAAGTACTGTTTTTT. The V and J genes are TRBV7-9 and TRBJ1-4; D is possibly TRBD1 (6 bases). Germline V gives CDR1 SEHNR, CDR2 FQNEAQ (reference sequence). The germline V and J ends were trimmed by 4 bases and 13 bases, with 16 bases remaining between them. The CDR3 runs to 13 residues.

The chain recombines TRBV21-1 with TRBJ1-5; the table's D call of TRBD1 was not tested on the DNA. TRBV21-1 is deemed a pseudogene. CDR3 length: 17 amino acids. This CDR3 is CASSKRTGSRGNQPQHF. DNA of the CDR3: TGTGCCAGCAGCAAGAGGACAGGGAGTAGGGGCAATCAGCCCCAGCATTTT.

In this sample, this clone turned up once. The chain carries TRBV7-2 and TRBJ2-5, with TRBD2 matching 12 bases. This CDR3 comprises 16 residues. V lost 5 bases to trimming and J lost 1 base; unmatched junction nucleotides: 5. Germline CDR1 reads SGHTA; CDR2 reads FQGNSA. CDR3 DNA: TGTGCCAGCAGCCCTGGGACTAGCGGGTTCCAAGAGACCCAGTACTTC. Protein product: CASSPGTSGFQETQYF.

V is TRBV7-8 and J is TRBJ2-5; D assignment may be TRBD1 or TRBD2 (5 bases each). Germline CDR1 and CDR2: SGHVS and FQNEAQ. V gave up 4 bases and J gave up 4 bases, with 13 bases separating them. This CDR3 spans 14 amino acids. The DNA of the CDR3 is TGTGCCAGCAGCTCCGGGGCCCAGGGAGAGACCCAGTACTTC. As protein: CASSSGAQGETQYF.

This clone came up a few times. The V and J genes are TRBV5-6 and TRBJ1-6; D gene ambiguous. CDR3 length: 14 residues. V gave up 7 bases and J gave up 10 bases, with 18 bases separating them. Per the germline V gene, CDR1 is SGHDT and CDR2 is YYEEEE. CDR3 sequence reads: CASLTSGPGSPLHF. The CDR3 nucleotides are TGTGCCAGCCTGACCTCCGGCCCGGGGTCACCCCTCCACTTT.

This chain uses TRBV9 with TRBJ1-2; the match to TRBD1 covers 8 bases. This CDR3 is 15 amino acids long. V lost 0 bases to trimming and J lost 6 bases; unmatched junction nucleotides: 7. Germline assignment: CDR1 SGDLS and CDR2 YYNGEE. The CDR3 DNA sequence: TGTGCCAGCAGCGTAGAACCGGGACAGGTGGATGGCTACACCTTC. Translated: CASSVEPGQVDGYTF. The full variable domain, in which reference TRBV9 and TRBJ1-2 provide the parts outside the CDR3, is DSGVTQTPKHLITATGQRVTLRCSPRSGDLSVYWYQQSLDQGLQFLIQYYNGEERAKGNILERFSAQQFPDLHSELNLSSLELGDSALYFCASSVEPGQVDGYTFGSGTRLTVV.

V and J are TRBV6-1 and TRBJ2-4; TRBD1 matches at 12 bases. Germline values: CDR1 MNHNS, CDR2 SASEGT. This CDR3 contains 17 residues. V trimming: 2 bases; J trimming: 2 bases; junction bases outside the gene matches: 4. CDR3 in amino acids: CASSEFGTGGPKNIQYF. DNA of the CDR3: TGTGCCAGCAGTGAATTTGGGACAGGGGGCCCCAAAAACATTCAGTACTTC.

The J gene is TRBJ1-1, the V gene TRBV4-2; D remains unclear. The V and J ends lost 0 bases and 11 bases respectively, with 13 bases between them. The CDR3 length is 13 residues. The germline V gene encodes CDR1 LGHNA and CDR2 YNFKEQ. The CDR3, as DNA: TGTGCCAGCAGCCAAGACCAGGCAGGTAGGGCTTTCTTT. Amino acids: CASSQDQAGRAFF.

This chain uses TRBV9 with TRBJ2-1, with TRBD2 identical over 12 bases. CDR1 is SGDLS and CDR2 is YYNGEE in the germline V gene. The CDR3 contains 16 residues. The V segment lost 0 bases and the J segment 7 bases; nucleotides outside the gene matches: 5. The CDR3 DNA follows: TGTGCCAGCAGCGTAGATCTAGCGGGAGGGGGGAATGAGCAGTTCTTC. Protein sequence: CASSVDLAGGGNEQFF.

CDR3 protein: CAIRDPGGTDTQYF. The DNA for the CDR3 is TGTGCCATCAGAGACCCCGGAGGCACAGATACGCAGTATTTT. V gene TRBV10-3 combines with J gene TRBJ2-3; D unclear. The CDR3 has 14 residues. Trimming removed 6 bases from V and 1 base from J, with 11 bases in between. CDR1 is ENHRY and CDR2 is SYGVKD in the germline V gene.

Comment on this clone: The junction departs from germline at one end; a sequencing error may be responsible. This chain uses TRBV6-1 with TRBJ1-5; D might be TRBD1 (5 bases). Germline V gene lookup returns CDR1 MNHNS and CDR2 SASEGT. This CDR3 region has 12 residues. CDR3 nucleotide sequence: TGTGCCAGCAGGGAAGGGGATCAGCCCCAGCATTTT. As protein: CASREGDQPQHF.

V is TRBV5-1 and J is TRBJ2-7; 9 positions match TRBD2. Germline-derived CDR1 and CDR2 are SGHRS and YFSETQ. The CDR3 loop spans 15 amino acids. V dropped 3 bases and J dropped 3; count of bases not matched to a gene: 7. The CDR3 region has the DNA TGCGCCAGCAGCTCTTTAGCGGGGGTTGACTACGAGCAGTACTTC. It encodes CASSSLAGVDYEQYF.

V gene TRBV7-9 combines with J gene TRBJ1-1; D is unclear. Germline values: CDR1 SEHNR, CDR2 FQNEAQ (reference sequence). The V and J ends lost 6 bases and 1 base respectively, with 12 bases between them. The CDR3 runs 14 residues. The CDR3 DNA sequence: TGTGCCAGCAGTTTTCAGACACCGAACACTGAAGCTTTCTTT. Its protein is CASSFQTPNTEAFF.

The rearrangement uses TRBV7-9 and TRBJ2-1, with 8 bases matching TRBD1. Germline V lookup: CDR1 SEHNR, CDR2 FQNEAQ (reference sequence). V gave up 3 bases and J gave up 9 bases; unmatched junction bases: 7. The CDR3 has 14 residues. In DNA form, the CDR3 reads TGTGCCAGCAGCTTCCGGGACAGGATCAGTGAGCAGTTCTTC. As protein: CASSFRDRISEQFF.

This chain joins TRBV18 and TRBJ1-1, with D maybe TRBD1 (6 bases). This CDR3 region has 15 residues. V was pared by 3 bases and J by 3 bases, with 14 bases between. The germline V gene has CDR1 KGHSH and CDR2 LQKENI. In DNA, the CDR3 is TGTGCCAGCTCACCTAGGGGGGGGACGGACACTGAAGCTTTCTTT. This translates into CASSPRGGTDTEAFF.

The table lists this clone with a count of one. The gene calls are TRBV10-3 and TRBJ2-3; D is unresolved. The germline CDR1 and CDR2 sequences are ENHRY and SYGVKD. V dropped 6 bases and J dropped 2 bases, with 9 bases sitting between them. This CDR3 spans 13 amino acids. CDR3: CAISPRATDTQYF. The CDR3 nucleotides read TGTGCCATCAGCCCCCGGGCCACAGATACGCAGTATTTT.

V gene TRBV7-2 combines with J gene TRBJ1-1, with D unclear. The CDR3 has 13 amino acids. With 2 bases removed from V and 8 bases from J, the gap between germline ends came to 12 bases. CDR1 and CDR2 (germline): SGHTA, FQGNSA. The chain's CDR3 is CASSLTHLLEAFF. The CDR3 bases are TGTGCCAGCAGCTTAACTCACCTCCTAGAAGCTTTCTTT. Based on the CDR3 plus reference TRBV7-2 and TRBJ1-1, the full variable domain is GAGVSQSPSNKVTEKGKDVELRCDPISGHTALYWYRQSLGQGLEFLIYFQGNSAPDKSGLPSDRFSAERTGGSVSTLTIQRTQQEDSAVYLCASSLTHLLEAFFGQGTRLTVV.

As DNA, the CDR3 is TGTGCCAGCAGCCACGGGGACACGGAGCAGTACTTC. Translating it yields CASSHGDTEQYF. J is TRBJ2-7 and V is TRBV6-5, with TRBD1 as a possible D gene (6 bases). Germline V gives CDR1 MNHEY, CDR2 SVGAGI. The CDR3 spans 12 residues. The V and J ends lost 6 bases and 7 bases respectively, with 13 bases between them.

A single count supports this clone. The genes are TRBV29-1 and TRBJ2-1; 9 positions match TRBD2. V dropped 2 bases and J dropped 7; count of bases not matched to a gene: 6. This CDR3 spans 14 amino acids. Germline CDR1 SQVTM, CDR2 ANQGSEA. The CDR3 DNA reads TGCAGCGTTGAAATAGCGGGAGCTTGGAATGAGCAGTTCTTC. Translating it yields CSVEIAGAWNEQFF.

In its sample, this clone was seen a few times. This sequence joins TRBV7-2 and TRBJ2-7; D is uncertain. This CDR3 is built from 13 residues. Deletions cut 5 bases from V and 0 bases from J, with 8 bases between. Germline-derived CDR1 and CDR2 are SGHTA and FQGNSA. CDR3 region: CASSPWSSYEQYF. The CDR3 DNA reads TGTGCCAGCAGCCCCTGGTCCTCCTACGAGCAGTACTTC. Complete variable domain (other parts from reference TRBV7-2 and TRBJ2-7): GAGVSQSPSNKVTEKGKDVELRCDPISGHTALYWYRQSLGQGLEFLIYFQGNSAPDKSGLPSDRFSAERTGGSVSTLTIQRTQQEDSAVYLCASSPWSSYEQYFGPGTRLTVT.

V usage is TRBV29-1 and J usage is TRBJ1-2; 8 bases align to TRBD1. Trimming cost V 6 bases and J 0 bases; bases outside gene matches: 3. This CDR3 has 13 amino acids. CDR1 SQVTM and CDR2 ANQGSEA come from the germline V gene. The CDR3 spells CSVGTGTNYGYTF. DNA for the CDR3: TGCAGCGTGGGGACAGGCACTAACTATGGCTACACCTTC.

The chain couples TRBV29-1 to TRBJ1-2; 7 nucleotides agree with TRBD1. The germline V gene has CDR1 SQVTM and CDR2 ANQGSEA. CDR3 length equals 11 residues. The V and J ends lost 6 bases and 5 bases, in that order; junction bases with no gene match: 3. The CDR3 is CSVVTGYGYTF. CDR3 bases: TGCAGCGTGGTGACAGGGTATGGCTACACCTTC.

The chain has TRBV19 and TRBJ2-1; D remains ambiguous. CDR3 length: 13 residues. Trimming took 3 bases from V and 5 from J, leaving 8 bases between them. Germline CDR1 LNHDA, CDR2 SQIVND (reference sequence). For the CDR3, the DNA is TGTGCCAGTAGTATCCTTCAGGACAATGAGCAGTTCTTC. Amino acid sequence: CASSILQDNEQFF.

This chain connects TRBV19 to TRBJ1-5; D is uncertain. The germline V gene encodes CDR1 LNHDA and CDR2 SQIVND (reference sequence). The CDR3 runs to 13 residues. The V gene lost 11 bases and the J gene lost 3 bases, with 14 bases spanning the gap. CDR3 amino acids: CAGQGGYNQPQHF. The CDR3 DNA is TGTGCCGGCCAAGGAGGGTACAATCAGCCCCAGCATTTT.

The chain uses TRBV19 and TRBJ2-7; TRBD1 matches 8 bases. V was clipped by 5 bases and J by 0 bases; unmatched bases: 15. The CDR3 totals 18 residues. Per germline, CDR1 LNHDA and CDR2 SQIVND (reference sequence). The CDR3 DNA is TGTGCCAGTAGTTCTAGATTTCAGGACAGGGATCACTCCTACGAGCAGTACTTC. Amino acids: CASSSRFQDRDHSYEQYF.